These 25 T cell receptor beta chains share one sample of origin, sequenced in a study of T cell responses to AZD1222 COVID-19 vaccine. Repertoires were generated with immunoSEQ multiplex PCR, while TCRdb's copy carries only in-frame clones and drops some. The repertoire holds about 92,000 clones, with about nine tenths as singletons. Sequenced material: peripheral blood, taken on day 0 of AZD1222 vaccination. These receptors were obtained from an adult in good health.

CDR3 loop: CASSPAYGSQETQYF. CDR3 nucleotides: TGTGCCAGCAGTCCTGCTTACGGTAGCCAAGAGACCCAGTACTTC. The V gene is TRBV7-3, the J gene TRBJ2-5, with D unresolved. This CDR3 is built from 15 residues. The ends were cut back, 6 bases at V and 1 base at J, with 15 bases in the middle. Germline V gene lookup returns CDR1 SGHTA and CDR2 FQGTGA. Filled out from reference TRBV7-3 and TRBJ2-5, the complete variable domain reads GAGVSQTPSNKVTEKGKYVELRCDPISGHTALYWYRQSLGQGPEFLIYFQGTGAADDSGLPNDRFFAVRPEGSVSTLKIQRTERGDSAVYLCASSPAYGSQETQYFGPGTRLLVL.

The rearrangement joins TRBV10-1 to TRBJ1-5; D is uncertain. Germline assignment: CDR1 WNHNN and CDR2 SYGVQD (reference sequence). This CDR3 is built from 15 residues. Trimming pared 2 bases from V and 0 bases from J, leaving 8 bases between. CDR3 sequence: CASSEMKLSNQPQHF. The CDR3 bases are TGCGCCAGCAGTGAGATGAAGCTTAGCAATCAGCCCCAGCATTTT.

This chain joins TRBV30 and TRBJ2-3; no definite D call. The CDR3 loop spans 11 amino acids. V lost 2 bases and J 5 bases, leaving 5 bases between the germline ends. Germline V gene lookup returns CDR1 GTSNPN and CDR2 SVGIG (reference sequence). The CDR3 coding sequence is TGTGCCTGGAGTAGGGTAGATACGCAGTATTTT. This codes for CAWSRVDTQYF. Complete variable domain (other parts from reference TRBV30 and TRBJ2-3): SQTIHQWPATLVQPVGSPLSLECTVEGTSNPNLYWYRQAAGRGLQLLFYSVGIGQISSEVPQNLSASRPQDRQFILSSKKLLLSDSGFYLCAWSRVDTQYFGPGTRLTVL.

The V and J genes are TRBV7-9 and TRBJ1-1; D remains unclear. The V end was cut by 3 bases, the J end by 0 bases, with 14 bases between. The CDR3 covers 16 residues. CDR1 and CDR2 (germline): SEHNR, FQNEAQ (reference sequence). The CDR3 sequence: CASSFSAGSMNTEAFF. For the CDR3, the DNA is TGTGCCAGCAGCTTCTCCGCGGGTAGCATGAACACTGAAGCTTTCTTT.

V gene TRBV7-6 combines with J gene TRBJ2-2, with a possible D match to TRBD1 (6 bases). The V and J ends lost 5 bases and 4 bases respectively, with 11 bases between them. The CDR3 spans 14 residues. Per germline, CDR1 SGHVS and CDR2 FNYEAQ. The CDR3 sequence is CASSRGQLTGELFF. CDR3 nucleotide sequence: TGTGCCAGCAGCCGAGGACAGCTCACCGGGGAGCTGTTTTTT.

Details on this clone: At the DNA level, this CDR3 is encoded by other sequences in the same sample as well. The CDR3 DNA follows: TGTGCCTGGAGCGAACAGAACAATTCACCCCTCCACTTT. It is translated as CAWSEQNNSPLHF. V gene TRBV30 combines with J gene TRBJ1-6; no reliable D call. Germline assignment: CDR1 GTSNPN and CDR2 SVGIG (reference sequence). Trimming shortened V by 3 bases and J by 7 bases, and 10 bases separated the two germline ends. This CDR3 region has 13 residues.

This clone was detected only a few times. The rearrangement links TRBV6-5 to TRBJ2-7; perhaps TRBD1 as D (5 bases). This CDR3 has 14 amino acids. The germline V gene encodes CDR1 MNHEY and CDR2 SVGAGI. Trimming removed 0 bases at V and 3 bases at J, with 9 bases between. As DNA, the CDR3 is TGTGCCAGCAGTTACTCCAGGGCTAACTACGAGCAGTACTTC. This translates into CASSYSRANYEQYF.

The gene calls are TRBV27 and TRBJ2-7; 10 positions match TRBD1. The germline V gene has CDR1 MNHEY and CDR2 SMNVEV (reference sequence). The CDR3 covers 14 residues. V shed 6 bases, J shed 7 bases, and the junction held 9 bases outside the gene matches. The CDR3 DNA reads as TGTGCCAGCAGCTGGACAGGGGGGAGGGCGGAGCAGTACTTC. This translates into CASSWTGGRAEQYF.

This chain joins TRBV10-3 and TRBJ2-7, with 10 bases identical to TRBD1. V lost 6 bases to trimming and J lost 3 bases; unmatched junction nucleotides: 8. CDR1 and CDR2 from the germline V gene are ENHRY and SYGVKD. This CDR3 is built from 15 residues. The DNA for the CDR3 is TGTGCCATCAGGCTAACCGGGACAGGGGACTACGAGCAGTACTTC. Protein sequence: CAIRLTGTGDYEQYF.

The chain carries TRBV5-1 and TRBJ2-6; D possibly uses TRBD1 or TRBD2 (7 bases each). Germline assignment: CDR1 SGHRS and CDR2 YFSETQ. The CDR3 covers 21 residues. V was cut by 0 bases and J by 2 bases, with 24 bases left in between. In DNA, the CDR3 is TGCGCCAGCAGCTTGGCCGGGGGGACAGTTCTAATCAGAACTGGGGCCAACGTCCTGACTTTC. This codes for CASSLAGGTVLIRTGANVLTF.

The rearrangement uses TRBV5-1 and TRBJ1-1; D call uncertain. Germline V lookup: CDR1 SGHRS, CDR2 YFSETQ. V was cut by 1 base and J by 0 bases, with 7 bases left in between. The CDR3 loop spans 14 amino acids. This CDR3 reads CASSLNGLNTEAFF. The CDR3 DNA reads as TGCGCCAGCAGCTTGAATGGCCTGAACACTGAAGCTTTCTTT.

This rearrangement joins TRBV5-1 to TRBJ2-7; TRBD2 matches at 8 bases. V lost 2 bases and J lost 5; bases outside the gene matches: 6. This CDR3 is built from 14 residues. CDR1 is SGHRS, CDR2 YFSETQ, per germline. CDR3: CASSLAGAIDEQYF. In DNA, the CDR3 is TGCGCCAGCAGCTTAGCGGGAGCTATCGACGAGCAGTACTTC.

This clone was seen just once. The chain couples TRBV28 to TRBJ2-3, with 9 bases lining up with TRBD2. CDR3 length: 16 amino acids. J gave up 2 bases and V 2 bases, and 5 bases lay outside the gene matches. Germline assignment: CDR1 MDHEN and CDR2 SYDVKM. CDR3 DNA: TGTGCCAGCAGTTTAACACTAGCGGGTTCCACAGATACGCAGTATTTT. It codes for CASSLTLAGSTDTQYF.

The chain joins TRBV30 to TRBJ2-5; 8 bases align to TRBD2. This CDR3 spans 14 amino acids. The junction had 4 bases not matched to a gene; V was cut back by 0 bases and J by 4 bases. In germline, CDR1 is GTSNPN, CDR2 SVGIG (reference sequence). The CDR3 region has the DNA TGTGCCTGGAGTGTACTCGGGGGGGGAGAGACCCAGTACTTC. It specifies CAWSVLGGGETQYF.

The chain links TRBV19 to TRBJ1-4, with TRBD1 matching 9 bases. CDR3 size: 16 residues. Germline loops: CDR1 LNHDA, CDR2 SQIVND (reference sequence). The V and J ends lost 2 bases and 5 bases, in that order; junction bases with no gene match: 6. The CDR3 protein is CASSISRTGENEKLFF. For the CDR3, the DNA is TGTGCCAGTAGTATATCCCGGACAGGGGAGAATGAAAAACTGTTTTTT.

This rearrangement joins TRBV19 to TRBJ1-5; perhaps TRBD1 as D (5 bases). This CDR3 region has 17 residues. Per the germline V gene, CDR1 is LNHDA and CDR2 is SQIVND (reference sequence). V lost 3 bases and J 3 bases, leaving 18 bases between the germline ends. The CDR3 region is CASSINPQGVTNQPQHF. The CDR3 bases are TGTGCCAGTAGTATTAATCCCCAGGGTGTTACCAATCAGCCCCAGCATTTT.

The chain combines TRBV4-2 with TRBJ1-1, with TRBD1 as a possible D gene (5 bases). Trimming took off 5 bases at V and 4 bases at J, with 20 bases between the two ends. The CDR3 has 16 amino acids. The germline V gene encodes CDR1 LGHNA and CDR2 YNFKEQ. As DNA, the CDR3 is TGTGCCAGCAGCGAATACTTACGGGACGACGTCACTGAAGCTTTCTTT. Amino acid sequence: CASSEYLRDDVTEAFF.

The rearrangement joins TRBV7-8 to TRBJ1-3; D possibly corresponds to TRBD1 (6 bases). CDR1 and CDR2 from the germline V gene are SGHVS and FQNEAQ. The germline V and J ends were trimmed by 5 bases and 0 bases, with 11 bases remaining between them. This CDR3 is 15 amino acids long. For the CDR3, the DNA is TGTGCCAGCAGCCCAAGGGGGATCTCTGGAAACACCATATATTTT. This codes for CASSPRGISGNTIYF.

This chain links TRBV4-3 with TRBJ1-1; 7 bases match TRBD1. The junction had 7 bases not matched to a gene; V was cut back by 3 bases and J by 0 bases. The germline gives CDR1 LGHNA, CDR2 YSLEER. The CDR3 has 16 residues. The CDR3, as DNA: TGCGCCAGCAGCCATCAATACAGGGGCCTGAACACTGAAGCTTTCTTT. It translates to CASSHQYRGLNTEAFF.

This clone was seen just once. The chain joins TRBV7-6 to TRBJ2-7; 9 bases agree with TRBD1. This CDR3 spans 14 amino acids. Germline CDR1 is SGHVS and CDR2 is FNYEAQ. J lost 2 bases, V lost 5 bases, and 4 bases had no gene match. The chain's CDR3 is CASSPGQGTYEQYF. The CDR3 DNA reads as TGTGCCAGCAGCCCAGGACAGGGGACCTACGAGCAGTACTTC.

The J gene is TRBJ2-2, the V gene TRBV19, with D uncertain. CDR1 and CDR2 (germline): LNHDA, SQIVND (reference sequence). V was pared by 6 bases and J by 5 bases, with 10 bases between. The CDR3 spans 13 residues. The CDR3 DNA reads as TGTGCCAGTAGCCTCACACCGACCGGGGAGCTGTTTTTT. Its translation is CASSLTPTGELFF.

The chain links TRBV24-1 to TRBJ2-5; 7 positions agree with TRBD2. The CDR3 runs to 13 residues. V lost 3 bases to trimming and J lost 4 bases; unmatched junction nucleotides: 1. The germline CDR1 and CDR2 sequences are KGHDR and SFDVKD. For the CDR3, the DNA is TGTGCCACCAGTGATGGGGGGGGAGAGACCCAGTACTTC. Translating gives CATSDGGGETQYF.

The chain carries TRBV3-1 (or the pseudogene TRBV3-2) and TRBJ1-3; no reliable D call. V dropped 4 bases and J dropped 4 bases, with 5 bases sitting between them. The CDR3 runs 12 residues. Germline loops: CDR1 LGHDT, CDR2 YNNKEL (reference sequence). CDR3 in DNA: TGTGCCAGCAGCCGCGGAGGAAACACCATATATTTT. Its translation: CASSRGGNTIYF.

This clone was seen once. The chain couples TRBV11-1 to TRBJ1-3; possibly TRBD1 for D (5 bases). The CDR3 is 15 residues long. V dropped 4 bases and J dropped 1 base, with 11 bases sitting between them. CDR1 SGHAT and CDR2 FQDESV come from the germline V gene (reference sequence). In DNA form, the CDR3 reads TGTGCCAGCAGCTGGAGTGGGGGATCTGGAAACACCATATATTTT. Its protein is CASSWSGGSGNTIYF.

The chain is built from TRBV9 and TRBJ2-3; TRBD2 might be the D (5 bases). The V gene lost 0 bases and the J gene lost 2 bases, with 13 bases spanning the gap. Per the germline V gene, CDR1 is SGDLS and CDR2 is YYNGEE. This CDR3 has 16 residues. CDR3: CASSVDAGTYTDTQYF. CDR3 nucleotides: TGTGCCAGCAGCGTAGACGCGGGTACTTACACAGATACGCAGTATTTT.